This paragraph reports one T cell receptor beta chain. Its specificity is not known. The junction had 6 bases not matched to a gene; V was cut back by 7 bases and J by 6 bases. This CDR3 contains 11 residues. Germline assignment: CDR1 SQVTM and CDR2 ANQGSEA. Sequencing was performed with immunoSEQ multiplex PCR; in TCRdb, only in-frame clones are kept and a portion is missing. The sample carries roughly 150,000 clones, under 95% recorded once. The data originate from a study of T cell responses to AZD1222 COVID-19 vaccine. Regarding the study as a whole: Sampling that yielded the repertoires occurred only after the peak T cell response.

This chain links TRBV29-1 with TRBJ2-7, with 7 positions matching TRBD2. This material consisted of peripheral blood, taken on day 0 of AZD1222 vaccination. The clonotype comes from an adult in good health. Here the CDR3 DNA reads TGCAGCGCGGGAGGACCCGGCGAGCAGTACTTC. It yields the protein CSAGGPGEQYF.